A selection of T cell receptor beta chains follows, all from one sample in a study of T cells in Graves' hyperthyroidism and ophthalmopathy. TCRdb reprocessed the multiplex PCR reads with MiXCR, giving one entry per CDR3 protein. The data contain hundreds of thousands of distinct CDR3 sequences, 15% to 17% of them seen just once; the ten biggest clones take up over 12%. Sequenced sample: blood. The receptors stem from a young woman with Graves' hyperthyroidism. The CDR3 runs from the conserved cysteine through the conserved F or W. A D gene is named only where the DNA matches it firmly. Some rows mark clone size as missing; the rest say once, few, many or name a class of expanded clone.

clone_size	v_call	d_call	j_call	cdr3_aa	cdr3_nt
many	TRBV14	TRBD2	TRBJ2-1	CASRTSSGVEQFF	TGTGCCAGCCGAACCTCTAGCGGGGTTGAGCAGTTCTTC
few	TRBV6-2/TRBV6-3	TRBD2	TRBJ2-7	CASSLSGRLYEQYF	TGTGCCAGCAGCCTTAGCGGGAGGCTCTACGAGCAGTACTTC
few	TRBV4-3	-	TRBJ1-6	CASSQGIRNSPLHF	TGCGCCAGCAGCCAAGGAATCCGGAATTCACCCCTCCACTTT
many	TRBV6-5	TRBD2	TRBJ2-7	CASSYSTSASVKQYF	TGTGCCAGCAGTTACTCTACTAGCGCCAGTGTTAAGCAGTACTTC
many	TRBV27	-	TRBJ1-1	CASRTGLNTEAFF	TGTGCCAGCAGAACAGGGTTGAACACTGAAGCTTTCTTT
-	TRBV24-1	-	TRBJ1-3	CATREGNTIYF	TGTGCCACCAGGGAGGGAAACACCATATATTTT
-	TRBV12-3/TRBV12-4	TRBD2	TRBJ2-3	CASSPLTSGRATDTQYF	TGTGCCAGCAGTCCCCTGACTAGCGGGAGGGCCACAGATACGCAGTATTTT
many	TRBV12-3/TRBV12-4	TRBD2	TRBJ2-5	CASSFGTSGGAWETQYF	TGTGCCAGCAGTTTCGGGACTAGCGGGGGGGCTTGGGAGACCCAGTACTTC
-	TRBV7-2	TRBD2	TRBJ2-5	CANTLLAGGTETQYF	TGTGCCAACACCCTACTAGCGGGGGGAACGGAGACCCAGTACTTC
few	TRBV3-1	-	TRBJ2-2	CASSSVVGGPWGELFF	TGTGCCAGCAGCTCCGTCGTGGGGGGTCCTTGGGGGGAGCTGTTTTTT
-	TRBV12-3/TRBV12-4	TRBD1	TRBJ1-2	CASRSQGDYGYTF	TGTGCCAGCAGATCACAGGGGGACTATGGCTACACCTTC
-	TRBV6-4	TRBD1	TRBJ2-1	CASSEGQGADEQFF	TGTGCCAGCAGTGAGGGACAGGGGGCAGATGAGCAGTTCTTC
many	TRBV4-3	-	TRBJ2-7	CASSQSRDTDEQYF	TGCGCCAGCAGCCAATCACGGGACACCGACGAGCAGTACTTC
many	TRBV6-2/TRBV6-3	-	TRBJ2-1	CASSPLHLKPYNEQFF	TGTGCCAGCAGTCCATTGCATCTTAAACCCTACAATGAGCAGTTCTTC
-	TRBV20-1	TRBD2	TRBJ2-7	CSAGLAVPSYEQYF	TGCAGTGCCGGACTAGCGGTCCCTTCCTACGAGCAGTACTTC
-	TRBV6-1	-	TRBJ2-1	CASSEGAGYNEQFF	TGTGCCAGCAGTGAAGGGGCGGGGTACAATGAGCAGTTCTTC
many	TRBV20-1	-	TRBJ2-1	CSAVDPGHSYNEQFF	TGCAGTGCCGTAGACCCGGGGCACTCCTACAATGAGCAGTTCTTC
-	TRBV28	-	TRBJ2-3	CASSLPGRTDTQYF	TGTGCCAGCAGTTTACCTGGCCGCACAGATACGCAGTATTTT
-	TRBV12-3/TRBV12-4	-	TRBJ2-1	CASSVDQIRNEQFF	TGTGCCAGCAGTGTAGATCAAATTCGCAATGAGCAGTTCTTC
few	TRBV29-1	TRBD2	TRBJ2-2	CSARSGTSGRRNTGELFF	TGCAGCGCTCGATCCGGGACTAGCGGGAGAAGGAACACCGGGGAGCTGTTTTTT
many	TRBV2	TRBD2	TRBJ2-3	CASSKTSVTDTQYF	TGTGCCAGCAGCAAGACTAGCGTGACAGATACGCAGTATTTT
few	TRBV7-6	TRBD2	TRBJ2-5	CASSSRTSGSQETQYF	TGTGCCAGCAGCTCCCGGACTAGCGGGTCCCAAGAGACCCAGTACTTC
-	TRBV5-1	TRBD1	TRBJ1-1	CASGQTGGGLNTEAFF	TGCGCCAGCGGCCAAACAGGGGGAGGTCTGAACACTGAAGCTTTCTTT
many	TRBV13	TRBD1	TRBJ1-2	CASSLVGTGWFGYTF	TGTGCCAGCAGCTTAGTTGGGACAGGGTGGTTTGGCTACACCTTC
few	TRBV7-2	-	TRBJ1-2	CASSFVSWGPPDYGYTF	TGTGCCAGCAGCTTTGTATCTTGGGGTCCCCCAGACTATGGCTACACCTTC
many	TRBV29-1	TRBD1	TRBJ1-2	CSVEGGRGRFPDYGYTF	TGCAGCGTTGAAGGAGGCAGGGGGCGCTTTCCTGACTATGGCTACACCTTC
-	TRBV6-1	-	TRBJ2-3	CASSETFTDTQYF	TGTGCCAGCAGTGAGACCTTCACAGATACGCAGTATTTT
many	TRBV18	TRBD2	TRBJ2-1	CASSPGREPFF	TGTGCCAGCTCACCTGGGAGGGAGCCGTTCTTC
few	TRBV4-1	-	TRBJ2-1	CASSQDGWTTYSGGPYNEQFF	TGCGCCAGCAGCCAAGACGGATGGACCACCTATTCTGGCGGCCCCTACAATGAGCAGTTCTTC
many	TRBV3-1	-	TRBJ1-5	CASSQGSAGNQPQHF	TGTGCCAGCAGCCAAGGGTCCGCGGGAAATCAGCCCCAGCATTTT
few	TRBV7-2	-	TRBJ2-5	CASSVWETQYF	TGTGCCAGCAGCGTATGGGAGACCCAGTACTTC
few	TRBV7-9	-	TRBJ2-1	CASSLATEQFF	TGTGCCAGCAGCTTAGCTACGGAGCAGTTCTTC
many	TRBV7-2	-	TRBJ2-3	CASSLTGALRADTQYF	TGTGCCAGCAGCTTGACAGGCGCCCTTAGAGCAGATACGCAGTATTTT
few	TRBV7-3	-	TRBJ1-1	CASSLWGGKNTEAFF	TGTGCCAGCAGCTTATGGGGAGGGAAGAACACTGAAGCTTTCTTT
many	TRBV3-1	TRBD2	TRBJ2-1	CATTPTSYAYNEQFF	TGTGCCACCACACCGACTAGCTACGCTTACAATGAGCAGTTCTTC
many	TRBV5-1	TRBD2	TRBJ2-1	CASSLGGSGAPGNEQFF	TGCGCCAGCAGCTTGGGGGGTAGCGGGGCCCCCGGCAATGAGCAGTTCTTC
-	TRBV19	TRBD1	TRBJ1-5	CASIGDRGFNQPQHF	TGTGCCAGTATTGGGGACAGGGGTTTCAATCAGCCCCAGCATTTT
many	TRBV10-2	TRBD2	TRBJ2-7	CASSPGSSGFSYEQYF	TGCGCCAGCAGTCCCGGTTCTAGCGGATTCTCCTACGAGCAGTACTTC
few	TRBV20-1	TRBD2	TRBJ2-1	CSARDARLAGGLNEQFF	TGCAGTGCTAGAGATGCCCGGTTAGCGGGAGGGTTGAATGAGCAGTTCTTC
-	TRBV5-4	-	TRBJ1-1	CASNRGGGDGTEAFF	TGTGCCAGCAATAGGGGTGGGGGAGATGGGACTGAAGCTTTCTTT
once	TRBV28	-	TRBJ1-2	CASSFNPGPYGYTF	TGTGCCAGCAGTTTTAATCCGGGGCCCTATGGCTACACCTTC
-	TRBV2	-	TRBJ1-1	CASSPGGRMDTEAFF	TGTGCCAGCAGTCCCGGGGGGCGCATGGACACTGAAGCTTTCTTT
-	TRBV6-1	TRBD1	TRBJ2-1	CASSEFGRGRFNEQFF	TGTGCCAGCAGTGAATTTGGCAGGGGGCGCTTTAATGAGCAGTTCTTC
-	TRBV5-5	-	TRBJ1-2	CATYPGPRDYGYTF	TGTGCCACTTACCCGGGGCCCCGAGACTATGGCTACACCTTC
-	TRBV29-1	TRBD1	TRBJ2-7	CSAEDRSYEQYF	TGCAGCGCCGAGGACAGGTCCTACGAGCAGTACTTC
few	TRBV20-1	-	TRBJ2-2	CSASPGVGELFF	TGCAGTGCTAGTCCAGGGGTCGGGGAGCTGTTTTTT